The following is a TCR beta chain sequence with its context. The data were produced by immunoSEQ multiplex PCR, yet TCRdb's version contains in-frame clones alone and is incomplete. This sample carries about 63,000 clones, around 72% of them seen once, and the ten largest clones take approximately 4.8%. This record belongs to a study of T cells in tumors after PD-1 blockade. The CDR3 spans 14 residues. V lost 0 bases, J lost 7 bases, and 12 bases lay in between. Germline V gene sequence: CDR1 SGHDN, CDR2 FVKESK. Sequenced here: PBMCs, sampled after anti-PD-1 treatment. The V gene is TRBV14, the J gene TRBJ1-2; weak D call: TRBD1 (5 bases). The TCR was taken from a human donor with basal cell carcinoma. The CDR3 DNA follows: TGTGCCAGCAGCCAAGATCAGGGCCGTATTGGCTACACCTTC. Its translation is CASSQDQGRIGYTF.